Following are 6 T cell receptor beta chains from one sample sequenced in a study of CD8 T cells in ankylosing spondylitis. Study-wide results and limits: Ankylosing spondylitis blood appeared to carry a characteristic TCR beta motif of seven to nine highly homologous variants.

Each CDR3 protein gets one entry after TCRdb re-called the 5' RACE reads with MiXCR. The table lists 300,000 to 400,000 distinct CDR3 sequences, about 22% of them singletons. These TCRs are of unknown antigen specificity. The sequenced material came from blood, either unsorted or a sorted T cell fraction (not recorded which). Receptor source: a male donor with ankylosing spondylitis.

CDR3 in amino acids: CASSTTSQTHSGNTIYF. The CDR3 bases are TGCGCCAGCAGCACCACCAGCCAAACACACTCTGGAAACACCATATATTTT. The J gene is TRBJ1-3, the V gene TRBV5-1, with D unresolved. The CDR3 contains 17 residues. CDR1 and CDR2 from the germline V gene are SGHRS and YFSETQ. The V gene lost 4 bases and the J gene lost 0 bases, with 17 bases spanning the gap.

This clonotype was recorded at least ten times. The rearrangement links TRBV29-1 to TRBJ2-2; tentatively, D is TRBD2 (6 bases). Germline loops: CDR1 SQVTM, CDR2 ANQGSEA. CDR3 length: 14 residues. Trimming took 6 bases from V and 2 from J, leaving 13 bases between them. The CDR3 DNA reads TGCAGCGTCGCCGGGACTTCAAACACCGGGGAGCTGTTTTTT. It specifies CSVAGTSNTGELFF.

This clonotype was counted many times. The chain has TRBV29-1 and TRBJ2-3; the D gene could be TRBD1 or TRBD2 (6 bases each). The CDR3 is 14 amino acids. Trimming shortened V by 4 bases and J by 6 bases, and 17 bases separated the two germline ends. Germline V CDR1 and CDR2: SQVTM, ANQGSEA. The CDR3 loop is CSVGEGGSGDTQYF. The CDR3 bases are TGCAGCGTTGGAGAGGGGGGTTCCGGGGATACGCAGTATTTT.

The rearrangement links TRBV19 to TRBJ1-5; the match to TRBD1 covers 9 bases. V gave up 4 bases and J gave up 5 bases; unmatched junction bases: 9. CDR3 length equals 16 residues. Per the germline V gene, CDR1 is LNHDA and CDR2 is SQIVND (reference sequence). The CDR3 sequence: CASSKQGARVDQPQHF. The CDR3 DNA reads TGTGCCAGTAGTAAACAGGGGGCGAGGGTTGATCAGCCCCAGCATTTT.

V usage is TRBV11-2 and J usage is TRBJ2-3; weak D call: TRBD1 (5 bases). The CDR3 has 15 amino acids. Looked up from germline, CDR1 is SGHAT and CDR2 is FQNNGV. V was clipped by 7 bases and J by 2 bases, with 16 bases between them. CDR3 loop: CASTWGNKFTDTQYF. The CDR3 DNA follows: TGTGCCAGCACCTGGGGCAACAAATTCACAGATACGCAGTATTTT. Supplemented by reference TRBV11-2 and TRBJ2-3, the full variable domain reads EAGVAQSPRYKIIEKRQSVAFWCNPISGHATLYWYQQILGQGPKLLIQFQNNGVVDDSQLPKDRFSAERLKGVDSTLKIQPAKLEDSAVYLCASTWGNKFTDTQYFGPGTRLTVL.

The genes are TRBV7-9 and TRBJ2-5, with 7 positions matching TRBD2. V trimming: 3 bases; J trimming: 9 bases; junction bases outside the gene matches: 13. The CDR3 totals 15 residues. CDR1 and CDR2 (germline): SEHNR, FQNEAQ (reference sequence). DNA of the CDR3: TGTGCCAGCAGCTTCGGGGGGACCACCCCCGGGGCCCAGTACTTC. As protein: CASSFGGTTPGAQYF.